The 18 T cell receptor beta chains below all came from one sample that was sequenced in a study of Ad26.COV2.S vaccination and SARS-CoV-2 variants. The treatment: about 20 received Ad26.COV2.S at low or high dose, single or two shots; about 5 received placebo; per-sample allocation not given. Collection of samples fell on day 63 after the first vaccine or placebo injection. Repertoires were generated with immunoSEQ multiplex PCR, while TCRdb's copy carries only in-frame clones and drops some. The profile shows nearly 400,000 clones, around nine tenths of them singletons. The source was peripheral blood, collected in a trial of Ad26.COV2.S vaccine versus placebo. These TCRs come from a person aged 18-60 years who received the Ad26.COV2.S COVID-19 vaccine or a placebo.

The J gene is TRBJ2-1, the V gene TRBV9, with 9 bases that match TRBD1. The CDR3 is 16 amino acids. The germline gives CDR1 SGDLS, CDR2 YYNGEE. The ends lost 4 bases at V and 4 bases at J; junction bases unmatched: 9. The CDR3 coding sequence is TGTGCCAGCAGCACATGGACAGGGGACAATTACAATGAGCAGTTCTTC. Translated: CASSTWTGDNYNEQFF.

V and J are TRBV7-3 and TRBJ2-7; the D gene could be TRBD1 or TRBD2 (7 bases each). This CDR3 has 22 amino acids. CDR1 SGHTA and CDR2 FQGTGA come from the germline V gene. V lost 5 bases to trimming and J lost 3 bases, with 38 bases between them. As DNA, the CDR3 is TGTGCCAGCAGCATCCACACAACAGGGGCGACTCCATTTGCGGGAGTGGGCTACGAGCAGTACTTC. It yields the protein CASSIHTTGATPFAGVGYEQYF.

This chain links TRBV19 with TRBJ2-6; D perhaps matches TRBD1 (6 bases). V lost 6 bases, J lost 6 bases, and 15 bases lay in between. The CDR3 runs to 15 residues. The germline V gene has CDR1 LNHDA and CDR2 SQIVND (reference sequence). The CDR3 sequence: CASSLQGPKANVLTF. In DNA, the CDR3 is TGTGCCAGTAGCCTACAGGGTCCCAAGGCCAACGTCCTGACTTTC.

This sequence joins TRBV5-1 and TRBJ2-7; 8 nucleotides align to TRBD1. The CDR3 sequence is 15 residues long. With 3 bases clipped from V and 6 bases from J, the junction kept 11 bases outside the gene matches. Germline V gives CDR1 SGHRS, CDR2 YFSETQ. The CDR3 spells CASSYSLGQGGEQYF. CDR3 in DNA: TGCGCCAGCAGCTATTCCCTAGGACAGGGCGGCGAGCAGTACTTC.

V and J are TRBV7-8 and TRBJ1-2; D gene ambiguous. Deletions cut 3 bases from V and 4 bases from J, with 27 bases between. Germline V CDR1 and CDR2: SGHVS, FQNEAQ. This CDR3 is 19 amino acids long. CDR3 residues: CASSLKLKTVGLGFYGYTF. In DNA, the CDR3 is TGTGCCAGCAGCTTGAAATTAAAGACGGTCGGACTAGGGTTCTATGGCTACACCTTC.

This clone showed up just a few times. CDR3 coding DNA: TGTGCAAGTCGCACAGGACGGGGATACGAGCAGTACTTC. Amino acid sequence: CASRTGRGYEQYF. The genes are TRBV12-2 and TRBJ2-7. TRBV12-2 is a documented pseudogene. The CDR3 sequence is 13 residues long.

The V gene is TRBV18, the J gene TRBJ2-6, with D possibly called TRBD1 or TRBD2 (5 bases each). The CDR3 totals 15 residues. V was clipped by 10 bases and J by 1 base, with 14 bases between them. In germline, CDR1 is KGHSH, CDR2 LQKENI. The CDR3 reads CATRVGTSGANVLTF. DNA for the CDR3: TGTGCCACCCGCGTGGGGACGTCTGGGGCCAACGTCCTGACTTTC.

V usage is TRBV28 and J usage is TRBJ2-2, with 8 bases that match TRBD1. Germline trimming cut 4 bases from V and 5 bases from J; bases unmatched to any gene: 9. CDR1 and CDR2 (germline): MDHEN, SYDVKM. The CDR3 is made up of 16 amino acids. The CDR3 DNA reads as TGTGCCAGCAGTTCATGGGACAGGCGACGGACCGGGGAGCTGTTTTTT. Translation gives CASSSWDRRRTGELFF.

The gene calls are TRBV29-1 and TRBJ2-5; tentatively, D is TRBD1 or TRBD2 (5 bases each). The V end was cut by 4 bases, the J end by 5 bases, with 11 bases between. CDR3 length equals 12 residues. Germline values: CDR1 SQVTM, CDR2 ANQGSEA. The CDR3 DNA is TGCAGCGTTGGTTGGGGCGGGGAGACCCAGTACTTC. Translating gives CSVGWGGETQYF.

Ten or more counts support this clone. This sequence joins TRBV10-3 and TRBJ1-3; TRBD1 might be the D (5 bases). V was pared by 6 bases and J by 0 bases, with 9 bases between. Germline V lookup: CDR1 ENHRY, CDR2 SYGVKD. This CDR3 has 14 residues. CDR3 residues: CAIRGTGSGNTIYF. The CDR3 DNA reads as TGTGCCATCAGGGGCACAGGCTCTGGAAACACCATATATTTT.

About this clone itself: One end of the junction fails to match germline, which may point to a read error. This sequence joins TRBV28 and TRBJ2-1; D is possibly TRBD2 (5 bases). The germline CDR1 and CDR2 sequences are MDHEN and SYDVKM. This CDR3 has 13 amino acids. The CDR3 DNA reads TGTGCCAGCCGTTTTCCGGGGTTCAATGAGCAGTTCTTC. It translates to CASRFPGFNEQFF.

The chain combines TRBV20-1 with TRBJ2-3; possible D gene TRBD1, 6 bases. Trimming shortened V by 3 bases and J by 1 base, and 11 bases separated the two germline ends. This CDR3 is built from 14 residues. CDR1 and CDR2 from the germline V gene are DFQATT and SNEGSKA (reference sequence). The CDR3 loop reads CSASAGTRTDTQYF. The CDR3 DNA is TGCAGTGCTAGTGCCGGGACACGCACAGATACGCAGTATTTT.

Details on this clone: Other nucleotide sequences in the sample specify the same CDR3. The V gene is TRBV12-3 or TRBV12-4, the J gene TRBJ2-7; no definite D call. V lost 6 bases and J lost 4, with 7 bases in between. The CDR3 runs 11 residues. The CDR3 bases are TGTGCCAGCAGCTTGGAATACGAGCAGTACTTC. It translates to CASSLEYEQYF.

The count of this clone is one. This chain links TRBV25-1 with TRBJ1-1; D gene uncertain. This CDR3 is built from 14 residues. Per the germline V gene, CDR1 is MGHDK and CDR2 is SYGVNS. Trimming stripped 10 bases from V and 5 bases from J, with 20 bases between. CDR3 protein: CATKPGRGGTEAFF. The CDR3 DNA sequence: TGTGCCACCAAACCGGGGAGAGGTGGAACTGAAGCTTTCTTT.

With regard to this clone: This CDR3 is also generated by other DNA sequences in the sample. The V call is TRBV7-3, the J call TRBJ2-1; the D is unclear. Germline V gene sequence: CDR1 SGHTA, CDR2 FQGTGA. The CDR3 sequence is 13 residues long. Trimming left V 1 base short and J 6 bases short, with 7 bases between. CDR3 residues: CASSLIRGNEQFF. CDR3 coding DNA: TGTGCCAGCAGCTTAATCCGAGGCAATGAGCAGTTCTTC. Variable domain in full (rest from reference TRBV7-3 and TRBJ2-1): GAGVSQTPSNKVTEKGKYVELRCDPISGHTALYWYRQSLGQGPEFLIYFQGTGAADDSGLPNDRFFAVRPEGSVSTLKIQRTERGDSAVYLCASSLIRGNEQFFGPGTRLTVL.

J is TRBJ2-2 and V is TRBV18; a possible D gene is TRBD2 (6 bases). CDR3 length: 14 amino acids. V was cut by 8 bases and J by 5 bases, with 15 bases left in between. Germline V gene data show CDR1 as KGHSH and CDR2 as LQKENI. CDR3 nucleotide sequence: TGTGCCAGCCCGGGCGGGGTAGGTACCGGGGAGCTGTTTTTT. Protein: CASPGGVGTGELFF.

The rearrangement joins TRBV30 to TRBJ1-1; 10 positions agree with TRBD1. Germline V gene sequence: CDR1 GTSNPN, CDR2 SVGIG (reference sequence). The CDR3 length is 13 residues. J lost 4 bases, V lost 3 bases, and 2 bases had no gene match. CDR3 DNA: TGTGCCTGGAGCGACAGGGGGCTCACTGAAGCTTTCTTT. Translating it yields CAWSDRGLTEAFF.

The chain employs TRBV15 and TRBJ2-7, with D possibly being TRBD1 or TRBD2 (5 bases each). Looked up from germline, CDR1 is LNHNV and CDR2 is YYDKDF (reference sequence). The CDR3 totals 13 residues. V was shortened by 3 bases and J by 2 bases, with 8 bases between the two germline ends. The CDR3 coding sequence is TGTGCCACCAGCAGCAAGGGACCCTACGAGCAGTACTTC. Protein sequence: CATSSKGPYEQYF.